The present entry profiles one T cell receptor beta chain with its context. Antigen: not known. The sample holds other DNA sequences that translate to the same CDR3. The sequencing template was cDNA reverse transcribed from extracted RNA. Clones were sequenced by immunoSEQ multiplex PCR, and TCRdb holds only the in-frame ones, with some missing. The sample lists approximately 42,000 clones, roughly two thirds seen once, with 20% to 25% in the top ten. The data are from a study of CD8+ T cells in alopecia areata. Study-level information: For 6 to 18 months, tofacitinib was taken, and 6 months off drug followed. Study-wide results and caveats: Scalp clonality and expanded CD8+ clones among the top 100 were significantly decreased by tofacitinib.

Treatment denoted: oral pan-JAK inhibitor, 5-10 mg twice daily. Material: CD8+ T cells sorted from blood, obtained at week 4, from a patient treated with tofacitinib. This receptor was obtained from a human donor with alopecia areata.

The chain's CDR3 is CSVEDSYEQYF. CDR3 nucleotide sequence: TGCAGCGTTGAAGATAGCTACGAGCAGTACTTC. V usage is TRBV29-1 and J usage is TRBJ2-7; D gene unclear. Germline CDR1 and CDR2: SQVTM and ANQGSEA. V was cut by 0 bases and J by 3 bases, with 3 bases left in between. This CDR3 is built from 11 residues.